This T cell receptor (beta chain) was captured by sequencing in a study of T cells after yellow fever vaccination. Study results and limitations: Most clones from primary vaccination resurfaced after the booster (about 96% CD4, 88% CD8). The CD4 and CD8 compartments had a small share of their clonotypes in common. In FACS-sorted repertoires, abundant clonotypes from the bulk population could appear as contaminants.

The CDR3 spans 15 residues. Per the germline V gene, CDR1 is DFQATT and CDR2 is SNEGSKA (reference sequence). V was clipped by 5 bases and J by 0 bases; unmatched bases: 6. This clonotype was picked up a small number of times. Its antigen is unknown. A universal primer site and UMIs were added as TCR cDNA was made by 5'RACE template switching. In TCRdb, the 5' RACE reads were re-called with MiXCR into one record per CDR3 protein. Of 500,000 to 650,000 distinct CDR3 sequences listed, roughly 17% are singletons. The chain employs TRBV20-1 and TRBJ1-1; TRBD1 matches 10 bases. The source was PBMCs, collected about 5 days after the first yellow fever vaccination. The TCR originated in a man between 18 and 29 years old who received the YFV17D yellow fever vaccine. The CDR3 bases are TGCAGTGCTCGAGGGACAGGGGATCTGAACACTGAAGCTTTCTTT. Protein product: CSARGTGDLNTEAFF.